Each of the 28 T cell receptor beta chains below was sequenced from the same sample in a study of breast tumors, draining lymph nodes, adjacent tissues. The lymph nodes were axillary draining lymph nodes from breast cancer patients. MiXCR, applied by TCRdb to the multiplex PCR reads, yields one record per CDR3 protein. Here the sample spans about 200,000 distinct CDR3 sequences, about 32% being singletons. Material: axillary lymph node tissue. The receptors shown here come from a female donor with breast cancer. Some clones in this sample may be carry-over from other donors' samples.

The J gene is TRBJ1-2, the V gene TRBV29-1; unclear D gene. With 2 bases removed from V and 4 bases from J, the gap between germline ends came to 11 bases. This CDR3 is built from 13 residues. Germline V lookup: CDR1 SQVTM, CDR2 ANQGSEA. As DNA, the CDR3 is TGCAGCGTTGAAAATCGGTATCTCTATGGCTACACCTTC. It translates to CSVENRYLYGYTF.

This clonotype was counted at least ten times. CDR3 DNA: TGTGCCAGCAGCTTACGGGGGGGACAAGTCGAAAAACTGTTTTTT. Translated: CASSLRGGQVEKLFF. The V and J genes are TRBV7-9 and TRBJ1-4; possibly TRBD1 for D (6 bases). The V gene lost 2 bases and the J gene lost 8 bases, with 15 bases spanning the gap. This CDR3 is built from 15 residues. Germline V CDR1 and CDR2: SEHNR, FQNEAQ (reference sequence).

As concerns this clonotype: This may stem from a read error, because a much larger clone lies one nucleotide away. This chain uses TRBV19 with TRBJ2-5, with D unclear. CDR1 LNHDA and CDR2 SQIVND come from the germline V gene (reference sequence). V was clipped by 5 bases and J by 2 bases, with 9 bases between them. The CDR3 extends over 13 amino acids. The chain's CDR3 is CASSSGRQETQYF. CDR3 nucleotide sequence: TGTGCCAGTAGTTCCGGCAGACAAGAGACCCAGTACTTC.

On this clonotype itself: This could be a read error, since a much larger clone is one nucleotide away. The gene calls are TRBV6-5 and TRBJ2-3; 11 bases align to TRBD1. The germline V gene has CDR1 MNHEY and CDR2 SVGAGI. There are 18 residues in the CDR3. CDR3 sequence: CASRSGTGGLKSTDAQYF. In DNA, the CDR3 is TGTGCCAGCAGATCCGGGACAGGGGGGCTTAAAAGCACAGATGCGCAGTATTTT.

This clonotype was picked up many times. This rearrangement joins TRBV10-2 to TRBJ2-3, with D maybe TRBD2 (6 bases). CDR1 is WSHSY and CDR2 is SAAADI in the germline V gene. The CDR3 sequence is 15 residues long. V was clipped by 3 bases and J by 2 bases, with 12 bases between them. CDR3 sequence reads: CASSDPGTDTDTQYF. CDR3 bases: TGCGCCAGCAGTGACCCCGGGACTGACACAGATACGCAGTATTTT.

This clonotype was recorded many times. V gene TRBV6-5 combines with J gene TRBJ1-4; D ambiguous. V lost 2 bases to trimming and J lost 8 bases, with 9 bases between them. The CDR3 covers 13 residues. CDR1 is MNHEY and CDR2 is SVGAGI in the germline V gene. CDR3 sequence: CASSYDGVEKLFF. CDR3 DNA: TGTGCCAGCAGTTACGATGGGGTAGAAAAACTGTTTTTT.

This clonotype appeared many times. The chain combines TRBV15 with TRBJ2-7; no clear D gene. Germline V CDR1 and CDR2: LNHNV, YYDKDF (reference sequence). The CDR3 totals 12 residues. Deletions cut 5 bases from V and 3 bases from J, with 8 bases between. DNA of the CDR3: TGTGCCACCAGCGGGGTGGGCTACGAGCAGTACTTC. Its translation: CATSGVGYEQYF.

This clonotype was seen many times. V is TRBV20-1 and J is TRBJ2-7; D gene uncertain. Trimming shortened V by 3 bases and J by 5 bases, and 11 bases separated the two germline ends. Germline values: CDR1 DFQATT, CDR2 SNEGSKA (reference sequence). The CDR3 consists of 12 residues. CDR3 sequence: CSASRSLHEQYF. CDR3 bases: TGCAGTGCTAGTAGGAGTCTCCACGAGCAGTACTTC.

This clonotype was picked up a small number of times. Just one base apart from a much larger clone, this may be a read error. This chain connects TRBV20-1 to TRBJ2-7; the D gene is possibly TRBD1 (5 bases). The length of the CDR3 is 13 residues. Germline V lookup: CDR1 DFQATT, CDR2 SNEGSKA (reference sequence). DNA of the CDR3: TGCAGTGCCAGGGCAGGATCCTCCTACGCGCAGTACTTC. It translates to CSARAGSSYAQYF.

This clonotype was recorded many times. The rearrangement links TRBV15 to TRBJ1-2; 7 nucleotides line up with TRBD1. This CDR3 has 14 amino acids. CDR1 and CDR2 (germline): LNHNV, YYDKDF (reference sequence). Germline trimming cut 1 base from V and 5 bases from J; bases unmatched to any gene: 4. CDR3 sequence: CATSRAKGAYGYTF. The CDR3 bases are TGTGCCACCAGCAGAGCGAAGGGGGCTTATGGCTACACCTTC.

V is TRBV7-9 and J is TRBJ2-6, with a weak D call TRBD1 (5 bases). The CDR3 length is 14 residues. With 2 bases removed from V and 7 bases from J, the gap between germline ends came to 9 bases. The germline gives CDR1 SEHNR, CDR2 FQNEAQ (reference sequence). DNA of the CDR3: TGTGCCAGCAGCTTAAACAGGTACGCCAACGTCCTGACTTTC. It codes for CASSLNRYANVLTF.

On this clonotype itself: A much larger clone lies one base from this, so it may be a read error. The J gene is TRBJ2-7, the V gene TRBV19, with 9 nucleotides matching TRBD2. Trimming at V came to 2 bases and at J to 6 bases, leaving 5 bases not matched to a gene. The germline gives CDR1 LNHDA, CDR2 SQIVND (reference sequence). CDR3 length: 14 residues. This chain's CDR3 is CASSIYGTSSEQYF. In DNA form, the CDR3 reads TGTGCCAGTAGTATATACGGGACTAGCAGCGAGCAGTACTTC.

Comment on this clonotype: At one end the junction does not follow the germline gene, possibly because of a read error. V and J are TRBV7-3 and TRBJ2-3; 7 bases line up with TRBD2. This CDR3 has 14 residues. CDR1 is SGHTA and CDR2 is FQGTGA in the germline V gene. The CDR3 nucleotides read TGTGCCAGCAGCTTAGGGGGGGTCACAGATACGCGGTATTTT. It encodes CASSLGGVTDTRYF.

A remark on this clonotype: This clone may be a read error of a much larger clone one base away. V and J are TRBV6-5 and TRBJ1-6, with 8 positions matching TRBD1. With 5 bases clipped from V and 5 bases from J, the junction kept 8 bases outside the gene matches. The germline V gene has CDR1 MNHEY and CDR2 SVGAGI. This CDR3 region has 16 residues. The CDR3 sequence: CASSHGADRDNSPLHF. CDR3 nucleotide sequence: TGTGCCAGCAGTCACGGGGCGGACAGGGATAATTCACCCCTCCACTTT.

The J gene is TRBJ2-1, the V gene TRBV18; D gene uncertain. The CDR3 contains 13 residues. CDR1 and CDR2 (germline): KGHSH, LQKENI. Deletions cut 2 bases from V and 9 bases from J, with 11 bases between. The CDR3 bases are TGTGCCAGCTCACCATTAGACCTCGGTGAGCAGTTCTTC. It codes for CASSPLDLGEQFF.

The sample holds many counts of this clonotype. The chain combines TRBV29-1 with TRBJ2-7; maybe TRBD1 (5 bases). V shed 5 bases and J shed 1 base, with 6 bases lying between them. Germline CDR1 SQVTM, CDR2 ANQGSEA. The CDR3 consists of 11 residues. In nucleotides, the CDR3 is TGCAGCGTTCAGGGATCCTACGAGCAGTACTTC. Encoded protein: CSVQGSYEQYF.

As for this clonotype: A read error may be the cause here, since a much bigger clone is one base away. The chain recombines TRBV7-8 with TRBJ2-5, with TRBD2 identical over 15 bases. The CDR3 loop spans 17 amino acids. From germline, CDR1 is SGHVS and CDR2 FQNEAQ. CDR3 sequence (DNA): TGTGCCAGCGGCTACCCCGGACTAGCGGGAGGGAAAGAGCCCCAGTACTTC. Residues: CASGYPGLAGGKEPQYF. Combining the CDR3 with reference TRBV7-8 and TRBJ2-5 gives the whole variable domain GAGVSQSPRYKVAKRGQDVALRCDPISGHVSLFWYQQALGQGPEFLTYFQNEAQLDKSGLPSDRFFAERPEGSVSTLKIQRTQQEDSAVYLCASGYPGLAGGKEPQYFGPGTRLLVL.

This clonotype was observed at least ten times. The gene calls are TRBV20-1 and TRBJ2-7; 11 positions match TRBD2. In germline, CDR1 is DFQATT, CDR2 SNEGSKA (reference sequence). Unmatched junction bases numbered 7, after V lost 4 bases and J lost 5 bases. CDR3 length: 14 amino acids. As DNA, the CDR3 is TGCAGTGCTACGACTAGCGGGGAAGTCCACGAGCAGTACTTC. Translated, it gives CSATTSGEVHEQYF.

The V call is TRBV6-1, the J call TRBJ2-5; D unclear. In germline, CDR1 is MNHNS, CDR2 SASEGT. The CDR3 is made up of 12 amino acids. Trimming removed 3 bases at V and 7 bases at J, with 9 bases between. The CDR3 nucleotides read TGTGCCAGCAGTGAGGGCCTCCGGACCCAGTACTTC. It specifies CASSEGLRTQYF.

The chain recombines TRBV2 with TRBJ2-3; perhaps TRBD2 as D (6 bases). Germline V gives CDR1 SNHLY, CDR2 FYNNEI. With 4 bases removed from V and 3 bases from J, the gap between germline ends came to 11 bases. The CDR3 has 14 amino acids. Here the CDR3 DNA reads TGTGCCAGCAGTGCGGGGGATGGAACAGATACGCAGTATTTT. As protein: CASSAGDGTDTQYF.

A few counts support this clonotype. The junction and the germline gene differ at one end; a read error may be behind it. For the CDR3, the DNA is TGTGCCAGCTCACCACCATCGACAGGGCGGTATCGGGGCTACAATGAGCAGTTCTTC. The encoded protein is CASSPPSTGRYRGYNEQFF. This chain joins TRBV10-2 and TRBJ2-1; 7 positions agree with TRBD1. Germline V gives CDR1 WSHSY, CDR2 SAAADI. This CDR3 contains 19 residues.

The rearrangement joins TRBV6-5 to TRBJ2-3; perhaps D is TRBD1 or TRBD2 (5 bases each). V lost 7 bases, J lost 6 bases, and 29 bases lay in between. In germline, CDR1 is MNHEY, CDR2 SVGAGI. The CDR3 is 18 amino acids. The CDR3 bases are TGTGCCAGCAACCCTTCGGGACCCTCTTTCGCCGGAGGTGATACGCAGTATTTT. Its translation: CASNPSGPSFAGGDTQYF.

In this sample, this clonotype turned up many times. Germline is not matched at one junction end, which may reflect a read error. The CDR3 DNA is TGCAGTGCCAGAGACCAAAACGGGACAGGCCTTTACAATGAGCAGTTCTTC. Translating gives CSARDQNGTGLYNEQFF. The V and J genes are TRBV20-1 and TRBJ2-1; 8 nucleotides align to TRBD1. The CDR3 totals 17 residues. CDR1 is DFQATT and CDR2 is SNEGSKA in the germline V gene (reference sequence).

About this clonotype itself: The junction shows a germline mismatch at one end, possibly a read error. The chain uses TRBV19 and TRBJ1-2; possibly TRBD1 for D (6 bases). Germline V gives CDR1 LNHDA, CDR2 SQIVND (reference sequence). The CDR3 spans 12 residues. The CDR3 region has the DNA TGTGCCGGTAGTATGACAGGATATGGCTACACCTTT. Amino acids: CAGSMTGYGYTF. Using reference TRBV19 and TRBJ1-2 for the parts outside the CDR3, the full variable domain is DGGITQSPKYLFRKEGQNVTLSCEQNLNHDAMYWYRQDPGQGLRLIYYSQIVNDFQKGDIAEGYSVSREKKESFPLTVTSAQKNPTAFYLCAGSMTGYGYTFGSGTRLTVV.

The sample holds many counts of this clonotype. CDR3 region: CASSLNRGGPGELFF. The CDR3 region has the DNA TGCGCCAGCAGCTTGAACAGGGGAGGGCCCGGGGAGCTGTTTTTT. The rearrangement uses TRBV5-1 and TRBJ2-2, with D possibly being TRBD1 or TRBD2 (7 bases each). V was trimmed by 1 base and J by 6 bases, leaving 13 bases between them. This CDR3 has 15 residues. CDR1 SGHRS and CDR2 YFSETQ come from the germline V gene.

With respect to this clonotype: This may be a read error: a much more frequent sequence differs by one nucleotide. V gene TRBV12-3 or TRBV12-4 combines with J gene TRBJ1-2; no firm D call. V lost 4 bases to trimming and J lost 2 bases, with 5 bases between them. The CDR3 covers 12 residues. The CDR3 DNA reads TGTGCCAGCAGTTCCCTGAACTATGGCTACACCTTC. The encoded protein is CASSSLNYGYTF.

This clonotype was detected many times. The rearrangement joins TRBV7-9 to TRBJ1-3; 8 bases match TRBD1. V lost 1 base to trimming and J lost 2 bases; unmatched junction nucleotides: 4. The length of the CDR3 is 16 residues. Germline-derived CDR1 and CDR2 are SEHNR and FQNEAQ (reference sequence). In DNA, the CDR3 is TGTGCCAGCAGCTTAGGAGACAGGGGAGCTGGAAACACCATATATTTT. It is translated as CASSLGDRGAGNTIYF.

Turning to this clonotype: No conserved phenylalanine or tryptophan ends this CDR3, so it is likely a read error. The DNA is left out, because the CDR3 cannot be placed on it with certainty; the CDR3 is given as TCRdb lists it. The genes are TRBV5-5 and TRBJ2-6; TRBD2 is taken as the D call from the table, unchecked against the DNA. Inclusive of both ends, the CDR3 amounts to 8 amino acids. Germline loops: CDR1 SGHKS, CDR2 YYEKEE (reference sequence). CDR3 sequence: CASSNRLV.